This TCR beta chain is drawn from a study of T cell responses to AZD1222 COVID-19 vaccine. Study-wide findings and caveats: Reportedly, close to half of spike-specific TCRs are directed against unmutated variant regions. The study found Spike-specific TCR breadth and depth rose after two AZD1222 doses.

Sequencing was performed with immunoSEQ multiplex PCR; in TCRdb, only in-frame clones are kept and a portion is missing. The sample lists some 130,000 clones; 90% to 95% were seen once. This clone was seen only once. Its matching antigen is unknown. Sequences were derived from peripheral blood, sampled on day 0 of AZD1222 vaccination. The clonotype comes from an adult in good health.

The CDR3 nucleotides are TGTGCCAGCTCACGACCCTGGCCGAACTCCTACGAGCAGTACTTC. This sequence encodes CASSRPWPNSYEQYF. The V gene is TRBV18, the J gene TRBJ2-7; D not resolved. The V end lost 4 bases, the J end lost 0 bases, and 13 bases lay between the germline ends. Germline V gives CDR1 KGHSH, CDR2 LQKENI. The CDR3 spans 15 residues.